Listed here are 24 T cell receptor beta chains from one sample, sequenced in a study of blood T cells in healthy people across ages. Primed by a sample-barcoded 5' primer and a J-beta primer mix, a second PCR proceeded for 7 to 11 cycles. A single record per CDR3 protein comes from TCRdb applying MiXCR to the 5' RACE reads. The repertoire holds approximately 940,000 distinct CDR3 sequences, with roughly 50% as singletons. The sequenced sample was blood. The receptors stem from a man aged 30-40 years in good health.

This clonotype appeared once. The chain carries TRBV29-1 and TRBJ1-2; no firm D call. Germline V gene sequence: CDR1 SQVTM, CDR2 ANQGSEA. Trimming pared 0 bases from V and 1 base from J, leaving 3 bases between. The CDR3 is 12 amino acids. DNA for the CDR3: TGCAGCGTTGAAGAGGATAACTATGGCTACACCTTC. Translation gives CSVEEDNYGYTF.

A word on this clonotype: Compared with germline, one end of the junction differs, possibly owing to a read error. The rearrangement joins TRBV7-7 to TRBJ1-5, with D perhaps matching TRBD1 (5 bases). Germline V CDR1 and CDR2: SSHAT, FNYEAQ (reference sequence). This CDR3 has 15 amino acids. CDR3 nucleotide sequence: TGTGCTAGCAGAGTCGACAGACCTCGGAATCAGCCCCAGCATTTT. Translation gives CASRVDRPRNQPQHF.

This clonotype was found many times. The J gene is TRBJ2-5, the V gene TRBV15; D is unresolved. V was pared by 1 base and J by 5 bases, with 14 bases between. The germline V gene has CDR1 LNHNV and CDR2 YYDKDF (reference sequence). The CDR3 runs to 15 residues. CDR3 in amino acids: CATSRGAWSWETQYF. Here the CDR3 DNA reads TGTGCCACCAGCAGAGGCGCCTGGAGTTGGGAGACCCAGTACTTC.

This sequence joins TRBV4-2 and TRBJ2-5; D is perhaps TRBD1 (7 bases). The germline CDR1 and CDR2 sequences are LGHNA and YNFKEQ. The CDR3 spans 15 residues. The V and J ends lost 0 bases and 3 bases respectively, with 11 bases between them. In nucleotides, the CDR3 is TGTGCCAGCAGCCAAGATGCAGGGGGGAAAGAGACCCAGTACTTC. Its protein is CASSQDAGGKETQYF.

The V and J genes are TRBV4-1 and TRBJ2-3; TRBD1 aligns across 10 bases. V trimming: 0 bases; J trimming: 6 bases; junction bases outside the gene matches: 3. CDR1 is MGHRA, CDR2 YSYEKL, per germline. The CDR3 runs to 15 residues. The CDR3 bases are TGCGCCAGCAGCCAAGATGCGGGACAGGGGGATACGCAGTATTTT. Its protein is CASSQDAGQGDTQYF.

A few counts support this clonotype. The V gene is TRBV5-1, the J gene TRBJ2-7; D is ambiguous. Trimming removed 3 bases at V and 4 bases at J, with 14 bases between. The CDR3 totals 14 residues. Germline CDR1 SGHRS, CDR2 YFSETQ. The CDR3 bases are TGCGCCAGCAGCTGGGCCCTCGGACCTTACGAGCAGTACTTC. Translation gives CASSWALGPYEQYF.

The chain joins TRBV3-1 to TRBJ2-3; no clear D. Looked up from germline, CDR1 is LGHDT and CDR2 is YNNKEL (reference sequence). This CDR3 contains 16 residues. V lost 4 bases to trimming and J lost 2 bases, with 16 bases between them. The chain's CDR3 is CASSPRSGVYTDTQYF. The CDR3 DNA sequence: TGTGCCAGCAGCCCCAGGTCTGGAGTATACACAGATACGCAGTATTTT.

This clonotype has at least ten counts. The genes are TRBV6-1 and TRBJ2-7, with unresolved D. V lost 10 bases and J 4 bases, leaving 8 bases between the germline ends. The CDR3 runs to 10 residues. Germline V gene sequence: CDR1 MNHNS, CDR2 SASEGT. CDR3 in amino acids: CAMGTYEQYF. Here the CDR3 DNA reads TGTGCCATGGGAACGTACGAGCAGTACTTC.

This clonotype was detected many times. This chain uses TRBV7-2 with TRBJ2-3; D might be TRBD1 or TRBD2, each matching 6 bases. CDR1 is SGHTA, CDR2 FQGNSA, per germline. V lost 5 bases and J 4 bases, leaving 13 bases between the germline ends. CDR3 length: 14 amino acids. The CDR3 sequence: CASSPRRGADTQYF. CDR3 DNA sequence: TGTGCCAGCAGCCCGAGAAGGGGGGCAGATACGCAGTATTTT.

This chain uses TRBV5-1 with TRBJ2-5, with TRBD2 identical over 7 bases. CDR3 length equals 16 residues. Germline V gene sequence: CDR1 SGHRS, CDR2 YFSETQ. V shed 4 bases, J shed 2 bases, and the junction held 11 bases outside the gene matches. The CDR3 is CASSLHATSPQETQYF. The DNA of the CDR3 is TGCGCCAGCAGCCTCCACGCGACTAGCCCACAAGAGACCCAGTACTTC.

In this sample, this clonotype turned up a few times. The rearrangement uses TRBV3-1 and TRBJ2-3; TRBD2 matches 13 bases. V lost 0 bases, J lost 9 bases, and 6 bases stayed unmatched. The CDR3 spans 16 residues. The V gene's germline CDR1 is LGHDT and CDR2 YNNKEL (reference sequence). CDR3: CASSQDQLAGGGTQYF. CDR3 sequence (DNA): TGTGCCAGCAGCCAAGACCAACTAGCGGGAGGGGGCACGCAGTATTTT.

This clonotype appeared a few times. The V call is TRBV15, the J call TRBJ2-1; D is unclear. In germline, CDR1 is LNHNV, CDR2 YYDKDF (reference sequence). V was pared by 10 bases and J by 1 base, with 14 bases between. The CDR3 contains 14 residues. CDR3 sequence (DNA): TGTGCCATCTCCCCACACAATTCCTACAATGAGCAGTTCTTC. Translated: CAISPHNSYNEQFF.

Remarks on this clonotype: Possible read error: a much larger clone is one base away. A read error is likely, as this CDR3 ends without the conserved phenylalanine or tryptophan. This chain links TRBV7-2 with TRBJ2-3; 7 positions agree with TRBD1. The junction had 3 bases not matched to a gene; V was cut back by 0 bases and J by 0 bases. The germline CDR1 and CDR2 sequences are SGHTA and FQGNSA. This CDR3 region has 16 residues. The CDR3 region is CASSLAAGGSTDTQYY. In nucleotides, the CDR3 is TGTGCCAGCAGCTTAGCGGCAGGGGGTAGCACAGATACGCAGTATTAT.

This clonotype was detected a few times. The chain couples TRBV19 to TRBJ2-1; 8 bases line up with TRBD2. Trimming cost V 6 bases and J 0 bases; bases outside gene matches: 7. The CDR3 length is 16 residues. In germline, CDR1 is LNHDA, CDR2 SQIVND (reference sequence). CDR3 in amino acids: CASRPPGTSSYNEQFF. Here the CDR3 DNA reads TGTGCCAGTAGACCACCCGGGACTAGCTCCTACAATGAGCAGTTCTTC.

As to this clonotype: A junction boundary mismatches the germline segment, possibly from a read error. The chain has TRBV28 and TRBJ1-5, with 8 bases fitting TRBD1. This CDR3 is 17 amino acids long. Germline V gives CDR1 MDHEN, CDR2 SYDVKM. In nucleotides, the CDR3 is TGTGCCAGCAGTTTATGGGGGACAGGTTGGGGTAATCAGTCCCAGCATTTT. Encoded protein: CASSLWGTGWGNQSQHF.

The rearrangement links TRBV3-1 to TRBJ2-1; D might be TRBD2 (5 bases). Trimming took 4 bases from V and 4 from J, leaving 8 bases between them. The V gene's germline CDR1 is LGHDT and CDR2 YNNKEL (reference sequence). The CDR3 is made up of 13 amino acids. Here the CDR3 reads CASSRPGYNEQFF. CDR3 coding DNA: TGTGCCAGCAGCCGCCCGGGGTACAATGAGCAGTTCTTC.

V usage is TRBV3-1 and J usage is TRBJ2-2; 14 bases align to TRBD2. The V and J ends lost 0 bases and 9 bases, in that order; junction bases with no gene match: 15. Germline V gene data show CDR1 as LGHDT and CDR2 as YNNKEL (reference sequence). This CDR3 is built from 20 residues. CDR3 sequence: CASSQERVTSGGARTRELFF. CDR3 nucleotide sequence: TGTGCCAGCAGCCAAGAAAGAGTGACTAGCGGGGGGGCTAGGACCAGGGAGCTGTTTTTT. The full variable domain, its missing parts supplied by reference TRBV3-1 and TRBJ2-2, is DTAVSQTPKYLVTQMGNDKSIKCEQNLGHDTMYWYKQDSKKFLKIMFSYNNKELIINETVPNRFSPKSPDKAHLNLHINSLELGDSAVYFCASSQERVTSGGARTRELFFGEGSRLTVL.

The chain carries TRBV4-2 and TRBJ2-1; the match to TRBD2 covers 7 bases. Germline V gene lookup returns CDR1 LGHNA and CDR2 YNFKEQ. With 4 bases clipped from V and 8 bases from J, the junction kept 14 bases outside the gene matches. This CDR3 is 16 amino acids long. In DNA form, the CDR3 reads TGTGCCAGCAGCCCGAGGGAAGGACTAGGAGGCGATGAGCAGTTCTTC. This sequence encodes CASSPREGLGGDEQFF.

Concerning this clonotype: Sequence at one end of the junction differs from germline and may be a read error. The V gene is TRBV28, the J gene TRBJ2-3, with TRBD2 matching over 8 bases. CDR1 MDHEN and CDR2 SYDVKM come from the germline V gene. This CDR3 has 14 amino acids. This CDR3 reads CACSPHGRGDTQYF. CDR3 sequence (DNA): TGTGCCTGCAGTCCCCACGGGAGGGGAGATACGCAGTATTTT.

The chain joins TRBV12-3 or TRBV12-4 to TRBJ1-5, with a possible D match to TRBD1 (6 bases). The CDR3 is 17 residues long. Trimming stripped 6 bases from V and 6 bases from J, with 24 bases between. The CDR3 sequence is CASSPGWGTPGGQPQHF. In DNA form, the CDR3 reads TGTGCCAGCAGCCCAGGATGGGGGACACCCGGGGGTCAGCCCCAGCATTTT.

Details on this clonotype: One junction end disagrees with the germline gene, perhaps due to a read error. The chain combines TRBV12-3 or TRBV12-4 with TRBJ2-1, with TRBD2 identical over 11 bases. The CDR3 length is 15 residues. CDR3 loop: CVSSVTSGADNEQFF. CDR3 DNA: TGTGTCAGCAGTGTGACTAGCGGGGCTGACAATGAGCAGTTCTTC.

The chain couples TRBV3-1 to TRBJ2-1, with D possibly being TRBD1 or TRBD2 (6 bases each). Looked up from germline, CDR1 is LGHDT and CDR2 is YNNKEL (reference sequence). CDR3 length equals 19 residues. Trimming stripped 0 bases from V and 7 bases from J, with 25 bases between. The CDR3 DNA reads TGTGCCAGCAGCCAAGATGGTCTTCGGGGGCTCGGGTCGGGGAATGAGCAGTTCTTC. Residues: CASSQDGLRGLGSGNEQFF.

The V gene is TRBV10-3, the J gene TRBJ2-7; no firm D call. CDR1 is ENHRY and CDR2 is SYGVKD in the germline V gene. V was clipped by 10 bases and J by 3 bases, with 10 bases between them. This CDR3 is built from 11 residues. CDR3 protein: CATTNIYEQYF. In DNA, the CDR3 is TGTGCCACCACTAATATCTACGAGCAGTACTTC.

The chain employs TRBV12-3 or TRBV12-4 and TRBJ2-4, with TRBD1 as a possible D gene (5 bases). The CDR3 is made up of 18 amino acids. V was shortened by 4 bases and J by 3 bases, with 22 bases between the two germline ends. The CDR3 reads CASSSHASRAPGKNIQYF. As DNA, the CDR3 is TGTGCCAGCAGTTCGCATGCGAGCAGGGCTCCGGGCAAAAACATTCAGTACTTC.